This passage covers 7 T cell receptor beta chains from one sample sequenced in a study of cytomegalovirus exposure and HLA in healthy donors. This PCR relied on a set of 60 Vbeta primers and 13 Jbeta primers. Libraries were prepared by immunoSEQ multiplex PCR; TCRdb keeps only in-frame clonotypes and omits some of them. Among about 190,000 clones, approximately 81% were seen once, and the ten largest hold about 2%. Sequencing was carried out using PBMCs. These receptors all come from a woman between 25 and 40 years old in good health and CMV-seronegative.

The J gene is TRBJ2-2, the V gene TRBV18, with 11 bases identical to TRBD2. Germline V lookup: CDR1 KGHSH, CDR2 LQKENI. CDR3 length: 17 residues. V was clipped by 5 bases and J by 2 bases; unmatched bases: 7. The CDR3 reads CASSSIGLAGNTGELFF. For the CDR3, the DNA is TGTGCCAGCTCATCAATCGGACTAGCGGGTAACACCGGGGAGCTGTTTTTT.

The V gene is TRBV6-1, the J gene TRBJ1-1, with 8 bases lining up with TRBD1. The germline CDR1 and CDR2 sequences are MNHNS and SASEGT. With 6 bases clipped from V and 11 bases from J, the junction kept 11 bases outside the gene matches. The CDR3 loop spans 13 amino acids. The chain's CDR3 is CASSKSQTGVAFF. The CDR3 bases are TGTGCCAGCAGCAAATCCCAGACAGGGGTTGCTTTCTTT.

As concerns this clone: One junction end does not reproduce the germline sequence, and a read error may be involved. The rearrangement links TRBV5-4 to TRBJ1-6, with D possibly TRBD1 on 6 matching bases. Germline CDR1 and CDR2: SGHNT and YYREEE (reference sequence). The CDR3 sequence is 16 residues long. The CDR3 nucleotides read TGTGCCGGCAGTTCTAATGCCAGGGGCAATAATTCACCCCTCCACTTT. The encoded protein is CAGSSNARGNNSPLHF.

This sequence joins TRBV7-9 and TRBJ1-2; D is uncertain. The germline V and J ends were trimmed by 1 base and 4 bases, with 13 bases remaining between them. The CDR3 is 15 amino acids. Germline CDR1 is SEHNR and CDR2 is FQNEAQ (reference sequence). This CDR3 is CASSLGGFRPYGYTF. The CDR3 nucleotides read TGTGCCAGCAGCTTAGGTGGTTTCAGGCCCTATGGCTACACCTTC.

The chain joins TRBV4-3 to TRBJ2-5, with 9 nucleotides matching TRBD1. V was clipped by 4 bases and J by 2 bases; unmatched bases: 11. CDR1 is LGHNA, CDR2 YSLEER, per germline. The CDR3 is made up of 17 amino acids. As DNA, the CDR3 is TGCGCCAGCAGCCCCGGACAGGGGATGGTGGGACAAGAGACCCAGTACTTC. Protein: CASSPGQGMVGQETQYF.

This rearrangement joins TRBV11-2 to TRBJ2-5; TRBD2 is a possible D gene (6 bases). This CDR3 contains 15 residues. Germline CDR1 SGHAT, CDR2 FQNNGV. V was clipped by 2 bases and J by 1 base, with 11 bases between them. The CDR3 protein is CASSLRTTLQETQYF. The CDR3 region has the DNA TGTGCCAGCAGCTTAAGGACTACCCTCCAAGAGACCCAGTACTTC.

The CDR3 protein is CAWIGAPDTQYF. In nucleotides, the CDR3 is TGTGCCTGGATAGGGGCCCCGGATACGCAGTATTTT. The rearrangement links TRBV30 to TRBJ2-3; TRBD1 might be the D (5 bases). The ends were cut back, 4 bases at V and 6 bases at J, with 11 bases in the middle. Germline CDR1 is GTSNPN and CDR2 is SVGIG (reference sequence). The CDR3 runs to 12 residues.